This passage covers 19 T cell receptor beta chains from one sample sequenced in a study of blood T cells in healthy people across ages. A J-beta primer mix and a sample-barcoded 5' primer were used in a second PCR of roughly 6 to 11 cycles. TCRdb recomputed calls from the 5' RACE reads with MiXCR, one row per CDR3 protein. The profile shows around 850,000 distinct CDR3 sequences, roughly 40% of them singletons. Material for sequencing was blood. The receptors come from a young man in good health.

The rearrangement uses TRBV7-2 and TRBJ2-1, with TRBD2 matching over 12 bases. In germline, CDR1 is SGHTA, CDR2 FQGNSA. The CDR3 has 20 residues. Losses at the gene ends were 5 bases for V and 0 bases for J; bases not matched to a gene: 14. The CDR3 loop reads CASSITSGGTIQSSYNEQFF. CDR3 nucleotides: TGTGCCAGCAGCATAACTAGCGGGGGGACGATCCAAAGCTCCTACAATGAGCAGTTCTTC.

This chain connects TRBV14 to TRBJ2-4; D is uncertain. The assigned J gene may be wrong: the sequence end matches TRBJ2-7 better. The CDR3 loop spans 12 amino acids. CDR1 and CDR2 from the germline V gene are SGHDN and FVKESK. The CDR3 reads CASSRLDYEQYF. Here the CDR3 DNA reads TGTGCCAGCAGCCGATTAGACTACGAGCAGTACTTC.

This clonotype has only a few counts. This chain links TRBV20-1 with TRBJ2-2, with D perhaps assigned TRBD1 or TRBD2 (5 bases each). This CDR3 is 13 amino acids long. Trimming stripped 0 bases from V and 4 bases from J, with 6 bases between. Looked up from germline, CDR1 is DFQATT and CDR2 is SNEGSKA (reference sequence). DNA for the CDR3: TGCAGTGCTAGAGAGGGGACCACCGGGGAGCTGTTTTTT. Translated, it gives CSAREGTTGELFF.

This chain links TRBV9 with TRBJ2-3, with no clear D. This CDR3 is built from 16 residues. Trimming removed 4 bases from V and 2 bases from J, with 17 bases in between. Germline CDR1 is SGDLS and CDR2 is YYNGEE. CDR3 amino acids: CASSHPKGGPTDTQYF. The DNA of the CDR3 is TGTGCCAGCAGCCACCCGAAGGGCGGCCCCACAGATACGCAGTATTTT.

The J gene is TRBJ1-5, the V gene TRBV7-2, with a possible D match to TRBD1 (5 bases). CDR1 SGHTA and CDR2 FQGNSA come from the germline V gene. V dropped 1 base and J dropped 0 bases, with 22 bases sitting between them. The length of the CDR3 is 20 residues. DNA for the CDR3: TGTGCCAGCAGCTTAGAGTATAGGGGAGGGTTGGATTATAGCAATCAGCCCCAGCATTTT. Translated, it gives CASSLEYRGGLDYSNQPQHF.

This clonotype was detected once. Possible read error: a much larger clone is one base away. The rearrangement links TRBV12-3 or TRBV12-4 to TRBJ1-6, with a weak D call TRBD1 (6 bases). The CDR3 runs 15 residues. The CDR3 DNA sequence: TGTGCCAGCAGCCCTGGACAGTCATATAATTCACCCCCCCACTTT. Protein product: CASSPGQSYNSPPHF.

V usage is TRBV7-9 and J usage is TRBJ2-1; 8 nucleotides agree with TRBD1. The better agreement between TRBJ2-7 and the DNA end casts doubt on the J call. The CDR3 is 16 amino acids. Germline CDR1 SEHNR, CDR2 FQNEAQ (reference sequence). CDR3 sequence (DNA): TGTGCCAGCAGCTTACGTAGGACAGGGTCCTACAATGAGCAGTACTTC. It is translated as CASSLRRTGSYNEQYF.

Turning to this clonotype: With a much larger clone just one base away, this may be a read error. The rearrangement links TRBV7-2 to TRBJ2-1, with D perhaps TRBD1 (5 bases). The CDR3 length is 14 residues. In germline, CDR1 is SGHTA, CDR2 FQGNSA. The V and J ends lost 5 bases and 10 bases respectively, with 18 bases between them. The CDR3 sequence: CASSQQTGSYEQFF. CDR3 nucleotides: TGTGCCAGCAGCCAACAAACAGGTTCCTACGAGCAGTTCTTC. Drawing the rest from reference TRBV7-2 and TRBJ2-1, the complete variable domain is GAGVSQSPSNKVTEKGKDVELRCDPISGHTALYWYRQSLGQGLEFLIYFQGNSAPDKSGLPSDRFSAERTGGSVSTLTIQRTQQEDSAVYLCASSQQTGSYEQFFGPGTRLTVL.

The chain is built from TRBV6-1 and TRBJ2-1, with D maybe TRBD2 (7 bases). The CDR3 totals 16 residues. Trimming removed 2 bases from V and 8 bases from J, with 19 bases in between. CDR1 is MNHNS, CDR2 SASEGT, per germline. CDR3: CASSELGGQAFDEQFF. The DNA for the CDR3 is TGTGCCAGCAGTGAACTCGGGGGGCAGGCCTTCGATGAGCAGTTCTTC.

The rearrangement links TRBV6-6 to TRBJ2-1, with 8 bases lining up with TRBD1. This CDR3 contains 15 residues. In germline, CDR1 is MNHNY, CDR2 SVGAGI (reference sequence). The ends lost 5 bases at V and 4 bases at J; junction bases unmatched: 7. This CDR3 is CASSGDRPAYNEQFF. For the CDR3, the DNA is TGTGCCAGCAGTGGGGACAGGCCGGCTTACAATGAGCAGTTCTTC.

A word on this clonotype: The CDR3 end shows no conserved phenylalanine or tryptophan, and so a read error is likely. V gene TRBV4-2 combines with J gene TRBJ1-1, with unresolved D. The V and J ends lost 0 bases and 1 base respectively, with 9 bases between them. Germline CDR1 reads LGHNA; CDR2 reads YNFKEQ. The CDR3 is 15 residues long. CDR3 DNA: TGTGCCAGCAGCCAAGACAGACATACGAACACTGAAGCTTTCGTT. Residues: CASSQDRHTNTEAFV.

The sample holds a few counts of this clonotype. This chain uses TRBV5-1 with TRBJ2-2, with 9 bases that match TRBD2. CDR3 length: 17 residues. Trimming cost V 4 bases and J 2 bases; bases outside gene matches: 9. The germline CDR1 and CDR2 sequences are SGHRS and YFSETQ. CDR3 DNA sequence: TGCGCCAGCAGCCCTAGAGCGGGGGGAAGAAACACCGGGGAGCTGTTTTTT. It is translated as CASSPRAGGRNTGELFF.

Details on this clonotype: A single base separates this from a much larger clone, so it may be a read error. The rearrangement links TRBV20-1 to TRBJ2-1, with TRBD2 matching 7 bases. The CDR3 runs 13 residues. After removal of 6 bases from V and 6 bases from J, the junction contained 8 bases not matched to a gene. The germline V gene has CDR1 DFQATT and CDR2 SNEGSKA (reference sequence). The CDR3: CSASVLASNEQFF. The CDR3 DNA sequence: TGCAGTGCATCGGTACTAGCGAGCAATGAGCAGTTCTTC.

Regarding this clonotype: A much more abundant neighbour one base away suggests this may be a read error. The rearrangement links TRBV25-1 to TRBJ2-1, with TRBD1 identical over 9 bases. CDR1 is MGHDK and CDR2 is SYGVNS in the germline V gene. The CDR3 has 16 amino acids. CDR3 in DNA: TGTGCCGGCAGGGGGAGGGACAGGGAACCTTACAATGAGCAGTTCTTC. Translating gives CAGRGRDREPYNEQFF.

J is TRBJ2-3 and V is TRBV6-6, with D possibly being TRBD1 (5 bases). This CDR3 is built from 16 residues. Between the trimmed V and J ends, which lost 4 bases and 1 base, there was a span of 15 bases. Germline CDR1 reads MNHNY; CDR2 reads SVGAGI (reference sequence). The CDR3 is CASSSNVGAGTDTQYF. The DNA for the CDR3 is TGTGCCAGCAGTTCGAACGTTGGGGCGGGCACAGATACGCAGTATTTT.

V gene TRBV20-1 combines with J gene TRBJ1-5, with 9 nucleotides matching TRBD1. Trimming removed 4 bases from V and 4 bases from J; junction bases left unmatched: 17. The germline CDR1 and CDR2 sequences are DFQATT and SNEGSKA (reference sequence). The CDR3 runs 18 residues. The CDR3 DNA sequence: TGCAGTGCTAAAATTTTGGGACAGGGAGGGACCTATAATCAGCCCCAGCATTTT. Translation: CSAKILGQGGTYNQPQHF.

This clonotype has a handful of counts. CDR3 nucleotide sequence: TGTGCCAGCACTGGGGGGTCCTATGGCTACACCTTC. This translates into CASTGGSYGYTF. The genes are TRBV6-5 and TRBJ1-2; D perhaps matches TRBD1 (5 bases). The V end was cut by 7 bases, the J end by 4 bases, with 10 bases between. Germline assignment: CDR1 MNHEY and CDR2 SVGAGI. This CDR3 region has 12 residues.

This clonotype was seen only once. The genes are TRBV28 and TRBJ2-5; D remains unclear. The CDR3 is 16 residues long. V was clipped by 3 bases and J by 3 bases, with 17 bases between them. Germline V gene lookup returns CDR1 MDHEN and CDR2 SYDVKM. CDR3 region: CASSFQGRAEKETQYF. The CDR3, as DNA: TGTGCCAGCAGTTTCCAAGGACGAGCTGAGAAAGAGACCCAGTACTTC.

In its sample, this clonotype was seen once. This chain links TRBV12-1 with TRBJ2-7; TRBD1, the table's D call, was not compared with the DNA. TRBV12-1 is a pseudogene locus. The CDR3 has 18 amino acids. For the CDR3, the DNA is TGTGCCAGCAGCCGGACGGGGCCCCAGGGGCCTAGCTCCTACGAGCAGTACTTC. It is translated as CASSRTGPQGPSSYEQYF.